This T cell receptor (beta chain) came from a study of cytomegalovirus exposure and HLA in healthy donors. The CDR3 has 15 amino acids. CDR1 is MNHNY and CDR2 is SVGAGI in the germline V gene (reference sequence). Trimming took off 0 bases at V and 4 bases at J, with 12 bases between the two ends. This clone appeared a single time. PCR used 60 Vbeta primers and 13 Jbeta primers. The authors' processing: Later work found 80 million to 85 million unique TCR beta chains, with about 10 million shared. Here immunoSEQ multiplex PCR was the method, and the copy in TCRdb shows in-frame clones only, minus some. Clone size and the V and J calls come from that table; the DNA yielded D and trimming. This sample has about 70,000 clones, with 75% to 90% found just once.

The rearrangement joins TRBV6-6 to TRBJ1-1; D might be TRBD1 (5 bases). Specimen: PBMCs. The TCR sequence derives from a woman in her 30s in good health and CMV-seronegative. CDR3 region: CASSYSAGRGTEAFF. Written as DNA, the CDR3 is TGTGCCAGCAGTTACTCGGCAGGGAGGGGCACTGAAGCTTTCTTT.